What follows describes a single TCR beta chain. The target antigen is unknown. Staff drew roughly 10 milliliters of peripheral blood from each donor. Using a J-beta primer mix together with a sample-barcoded 5' primer, a second PCR was run for about 7 to 12 cycles. MiXCR was run by TCRdb on the 5' RACE reads, yielding one entry per CDR3 protein. Of 700,000 to 800,000 distinct CDR3 sequences detected, about 42% appear once; the ten largest clones hold under 25%. These data come from a study of blood T cells in healthy people across ages. General study results and limits: Comparison with aged donors showed that long-lived donors had more naive CD4+ cells and higher diversity. Older age coincided with a roughly linear decline in TCR beta diversity per million T cells.

The source is a woman in her fifties or sixties in good health. Sequenced sample: blood.

In DNA form, the CDR3 reads TGTGCCAGCAGCCCACAGGGGGTGATATCTGGAAACACCATATATTTT. It codes for CASSPQGVISGNTIYF. The chain recombines TRBV6-5 with TRBJ1-3; TRBD1 aligns across 8 bases. This CDR3 spans 16 amino acids. Germline V gene lookup returns CDR1 MNHEY and CDR2 SVGAGI. Germline trimming cut 6 bases from V and 1 base from J; bases unmatched to any gene: 8.